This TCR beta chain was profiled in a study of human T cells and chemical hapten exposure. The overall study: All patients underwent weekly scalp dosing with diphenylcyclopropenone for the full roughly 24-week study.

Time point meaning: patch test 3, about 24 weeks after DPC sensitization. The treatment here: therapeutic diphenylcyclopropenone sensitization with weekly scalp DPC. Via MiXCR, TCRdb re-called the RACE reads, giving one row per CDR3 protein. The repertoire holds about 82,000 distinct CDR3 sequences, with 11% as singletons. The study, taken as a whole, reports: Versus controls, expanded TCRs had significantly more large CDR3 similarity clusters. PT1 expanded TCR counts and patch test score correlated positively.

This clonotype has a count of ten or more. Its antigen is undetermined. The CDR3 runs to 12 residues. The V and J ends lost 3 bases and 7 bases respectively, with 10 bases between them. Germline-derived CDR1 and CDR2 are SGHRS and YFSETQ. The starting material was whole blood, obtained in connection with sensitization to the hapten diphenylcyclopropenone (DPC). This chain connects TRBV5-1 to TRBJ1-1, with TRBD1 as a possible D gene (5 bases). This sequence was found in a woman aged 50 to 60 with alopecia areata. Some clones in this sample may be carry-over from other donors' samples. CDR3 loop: CASSSPGHEAFF. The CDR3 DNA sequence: TGCGCCAGCAGCTCACCGGGGCATGAAGCTTTCTTT.